Shown below are 27 T cell receptor beta chains from a single sample sequenced in a study of T cell responses to AZD1222 COVID-19 vaccine. Measured with immunoSEQ multiplex PCR; TCRdb has only the in-frame clones, and not every one. The sample gives 85,000 to 130,000 clones, 88% of which show up once; around 8.7% is in the top ten. The sample here was peripheral blood, taken on day 0 of AZD1222 vaccination. Receptors originate from an adult in good health.

The genes are TRBV5-4 and TRBJ1-1, with D possibly matching TRBD1 (6 bases). Germline V CDR1 and CDR2: SGHNT, YYREEE (reference sequence). The CDR3 totals 15 residues. Trimming stripped 0 bases from V and 1 base from J, with 10 bases between. For the CDR3, the DNA is TGTGCCAGCAGCTTGGCCGGGGGCCAGAACACTGAAGCTTTCTTT. As protein: CASSLAGGQNTEAFF. Full variable domain (rest looked up from reference TRBV5-4 and TRBJ1-1): ETGVTQSPTHLIKTRGQQVTLRCSSQSGHNTVSWYQQALGQGPQFIFQYYREEENGRGNFPPRFSGLQFPNYSSELNVNALELDDSALYLCASSLAGGQNTEAFFGQGTRLTVV.

The J gene is TRBJ2-7, the V gene TRBV28; TRBD1 agrees at 7 bases. J gave up 5 bases and V 7 bases, and 5 bases lay outside the gene matches. CDR1 and CDR2 from the germline V gene are MDHEN and SYDVKM. This CDR3 has 12 amino acids. As DNA, the CDR3 is TGTGCCAGCATCTCAACAGGGGACGAGCAGTACTTC. As protein: CASISTGDEQYF.

CDR3 bases: TGTGCCAGCAGTTTGGGGGGGACAGCAGTACAAGAGACCCAGTACTTC. It translates to CASSLGGTAVQETQYF. V is TRBV28 and J is TRBJ2-5; D might be TRBD1 or TRBD2, each matching 7 bases. The V end was cut by 3 bases, the J end by 2 bases, with 16 bases between. CDR1 is MDHEN, CDR2 SYDVKM, per germline. CDR3 length: 16 residues. Together with reference TRBV28 and TRBJ2-5, the CDR3 gives the full variable domain: DVKVTQSSRYLVKRTGEKVFLECVQDMDHENMFWYRQDPGLGLRLIYFSYDVKMKEKGDIPEGYSVSREKKERFSLILESASTNQTSMYLCASSLGGTAVQETQYFGPGTRLLVL.

V and J are TRBV18 and TRBJ2-1; tentatively, D is TRBD2 (7 bases). V was pared by 0 bases and J by 6 bases, with 12 bases between. Germline-derived CDR1 and CDR2 are KGHSH and LQKENI. The CDR3 has 15 residues. This chain's CDR3 is CASSPPGQRGNEQFF. In nucleotides, the CDR3 is TGTGCCAGCTCACCACCCGGACAGCGGGGCAATGAGCAGTTCTTC. The full variable domain, in which reference TRBV18 and TRBJ2-1 provide the parts outside the CDR3, is NAGVMQNPRHLVRRRGQEARLRCSPMKGHSHVYWYRQLPEEGLKFMVYLQKENIIDESGMPKERFSAEFPKEGPSILRIQQVVRGDSAAYFCASSPPGQRGNEQFFGPGTRLTVL.

This sequence joins TRBV19 and TRBJ1-4; 8 nucleotides align to TRBD1. V lost 5 bases and J lost 7; bases outside the gene matches: 9. Per the germline V gene, CDR1 is LNHDA and CDR2 is SQIVND (reference sequence). The CDR3 has 15 residues. The chain's CDR3 is CASSPTRQGTEKLFF. In DNA, the CDR3 is TGTGCCAGTAGTCCGACCCGACAGGGGACTGAAAAACTGTTTTTT.

The chain has TRBV3-1 (or the pseudogene TRBV3-2) and TRBJ2-1, with TRBD2 identical over 8 bases. This CDR3 spans 15 amino acids. Germline CDR1 LGHDT, CDR2 YNNKEL (reference sequence). V shed 4 bases and J 5 bases; nucleotides not matched to a gene: 7. CDR3 DNA sequence: TGTGCCAGCAGCCTGAGCGGGAGTATCAACAATGAGCAGTTCTTC. Encoded protein: CASSLSGSINNEQFF.

The chain combines TRBV4-2 with TRBJ2-3; 10 nucleotides align to TRBD2. V lost 4 bases and J lost 0; bases outside the gene matches: 10. This CDR3 has 18 residues. Germline V gives CDR1 LGHNA, CDR2 YNFKEQ. Written as DNA, the CDR3 is TGTGCCAGCAGCCCGAGGCCTAGCGGGGGCGCTAGCACAGATACGCAGTATTTT. This sequence encodes CASSPRPSGGASTDTQYF.

J is TRBJ1-4 and V is TRBV6-6; 7 positions match TRBD1. J gave up 8 bases and V 5 bases, and 8 bases lay outside the gene matches. The CDR3 is made up of 14 amino acids. Germline CDR1 is MNHNY and CDR2 is SVGAGI (reference sequence). CDR3: CASSDQGGFEKLFF. CDR3 DNA: TGTGCCAGCAGTGATCAGGGGGGATTCGAAAAACTGTTTTTT.

The CDR3 DNA is TGTGCCAGCTCACAGAGCGAAGGGACTGAAGCTTTCTTT. This translates into CASSQSEGTEAFF. This chain joins TRBV18 and TRBJ1-1; D is uncertain. Trimming took off 4 bases at V and 5 bases at J, with 11 bases between the two ends. CDR3 size: 13 residues. Germline lookup yields CDR1 KGHSH and CDR2 LQKENI.

DNA for the CDR3: TGTGCCATCAGGGAGCTTGGGACCTCCTACGAGCAGTACTTC. It specifies CAIRELGTSYEQYF. The chain is built from TRBV10-3 and TRBJ2-7; D may match TRBD1 or TRBD2 (5 bases each). The CDR3 is made up of 14 amino acids. V shed 6 bases and J shed 0 bases, with 12 bases lying between them. CDR1 is ENHRY and CDR2 is SYGVKD in the germline V gene.

The chain recombines TRBV24-1 with TRBJ2-1, with a tentative D call TRBD2 (6 bases). V was shortened by 5 bases and J by 7 bases, with 14 bases between the two germline ends. There are 14 residues in the CDR3. Germline lookup yields CDR1 KGHDR and CDR2 SFDVKD. The CDR3 nucleotides are TGTGCCACCAGTGCCGCGACTAGGCCTAATGAGCAGTTCTTC. Translated, it gives CATSAATRPNEQFF.

The V gene is TRBV29-1, the J gene TRBJ2-7; D gene uncertain. Germline V lookup: CDR1 SQVTM, CDR2 ANQGSEA. CDR3 size: 11 residues. V lost 0 bases and J lost 8, with 8 bases in between. CDR3 sequence reads: CSVEDRVKQYF. In DNA, the CDR3 is TGCAGCGTTGAAGATCGAGTGAAGCAGTACTTC.

The J gene is TRBJ2-5, the V gene TRBV27; D remains unclear. Trimming stripped 6 bases from V and 5 bases from J, with 13 bases between. The CDR3 loop spans 13 amino acids. Germline V gene data show CDR1 as MNHEY and CDR2 as SMNVEV (reference sequence). The CDR3 protein is CASRKSGWETQYF. CDR3 bases: TGTGCCAGCAGGAAATCGGGCTGGGAGACCCAGTACTTC.

The chain carries TRBV27 and TRBJ2-1; TRBD2 aligns across 7 bases. Trimming removed 3 bases from V and 2 bases from J; junction bases left unmatched: 4. The CDR3 has 15 residues. Germline lookup yields CDR1 MNHEY and CDR2 SMNVEV (reference sequence). CDR3 DNA: TGTGCCAGCAGTTTGGTGGCGGGAGCCTACAATGAGCAGTTCTTC. Protein: CASSLVAGAYNEQFF.

The chain combines TRBV7-6 with TRBJ2-7; 16 bases align to TRBD2. V was clipped by 5 bases and J by 5 bases; unmatched bases: 6. Germline V CDR1 and CDR2: SGHVS, FNYEAQ. There are 16 residues in the CDR3. The DNA for the CDR3 is TGTGCCAGCAGCCTGGGACTAGCGGGAGGGCCAAACGAGCAGTACTTC. Its protein is CASSLGLAGGPNEQYF.

This sequence joins TRBV5-1 and TRBJ2-7; tentatively, D is TRBD1 (5 bases). The length of the CDR3 is 13 residues. The ends were cut back, 2 bases at V and 6 bases at J, with 12 bases in the middle. Germline lookup yields CDR1 SGHRS and CDR2 YFSETQ. The CDR3 DNA is TGCGCCAGCAGCTTAAGCAGGGAAGTCGAGCAGTACTTC. Encoded protein: CASSLSREVEQYF.

The genes are TRBV27 and TRBJ2-2, with D perhaps assigned TRBD1 or TRBD2 (5 bases each). V lost 3 bases and J lost 3, with 17 bases in between. There are 17 residues in the CDR3. The germline V gene has CDR1 MNHEY and CDR2 SMNVEV (reference sequence). The CDR3 nucleotides read TGTGCCAGCAGTTTGAAAGCCCAGTGGGGGTACACCGGGGAGCTGTTTTTT. Protein sequence: CASSLKAQWGYTGELFF.

The chain carries TRBV7-3 and TRBJ2-7, with 11 bases identical to TRBD2. Germline-derived CDR1 and CDR2 are SGHTA and FQGTGA. This CDR3 spans 15 amino acids. Losses at the gene ends were 6 bases for V and 4 bases for J; bases not matched to a gene: 8. CDR3 sequence (DNA): TGTGCCAGCAGACCAACCGGGACTAGCGGTTACGAGCAGTACTTC. Translation gives CASRPTGTSGYEQYF.

The rearrangement uses TRBV6-5 and TRBJ2-7, with D uncertain. This CDR3 has 14 residues. Trimming took 7 bases from V and 4 from J, leaving 17 bases between them. The V gene's germline CDR1 is MNHEY and CDR2 SVGAGI. The DNA for the CDR3 is TGTGCCAGCACCTATCGCCTGGGCGCTTACGAGCAGTACTTC. This codes for CASTYRLGAYEQYF.

V and J are TRBV6-2 or TRBV6-3 and TRBJ2-5, with TRBD2 identical over 7 bases. Germline loops: CDR1 MNHEY, CDR2 SVGEGT. CDR3 size: 15 residues. Losses at the gene ends were 2 bases for V and 0 bases for J; bases not matched to a gene: 3. The CDR3 reads CASSYEGLHQETQYF. DNA for the CDR3: TGTGCCAGCAGTTACGAGGGACTACACCAAGAGACCCAGTACTTC.

This chain's CDR3 is CASIRDAARDITHGYTF. Here the CDR3 DNA reads TGTGCCAGTATTAGGGACGCTGCACGAGATATTACGCATGGCTACACCTTC. The rearrangement uses TRBV19 and TRBJ1-2; maybe TRBD1 (5 bases). This CDR3 contains 17 residues. CDR1 is LNHDA and CDR2 is SQIVND in the germline V gene (reference sequence). V was trimmed by 7 bases and J by 6 bases, leaving 27 bases between them.

With respect to this clone: Other DNA sequences in the sample encode the same CDR3. The chain has TRBV5-1 and TRBJ2-7; D is perhaps TRBD1 (6 bases). V was shortened by 4 bases and J by 3 bases, with 11 bases between the two germline ends. Germline CDR1 and CDR2: SGHRS and YFSETQ. The CDR3 sequence is 13 residues long. The DNA for the CDR3 is TGCGCCAGCAGCCGAGACAGGCGCTACGAGCAGTACTTC. This translates into CASSRDRRYEQYF. Drawing the rest from reference TRBV5-1 and TRBJ2-7, the complete variable domain is KAGVTQTPRYLIKTRGQQVTLSCSPISGHRSVSWYQQTPGQGLQFLFEYFSETQRNKGNFPGRFSGRQFSNSRSEMNVSTLELGDSALYLCASSRDRRYEQYFGPGTRLTVT.

This clone was recorded only once. The chain employs TRBV19 and TRBJ1-4; D remains ambiguous. From germline, CDR1 is LNHDA and CDR2 SQIVND (reference sequence). This CDR3 region has 16 residues. Trimming took 6 bases from V and 2 from J, leaving 16 bases between them. The CDR3 DNA follows: TGTGCCAGTAGAGGTCTTACCGTTGGGACTAATGAAAAACTGTTTTTT. Translation: CASRGLTVGTNEKLFF.

This clone was seen only a few times. J is TRBJ1-4 and V is TRBV19; 7 nucleotides align to TRBD1. V lost 6 bases to trimming and J lost 3 bases; unmatched junction nucleotides: 10. This CDR3 has 16 residues. The germline gives CDR1 LNHDA, CDR2 SQIVND (reference sequence). The CDR3 loop reads CASSQDRDSSNEKLFF. The DNA of the CDR3 is TGTGCCAGTAGCCAAGACCGGGACAGCTCTAATGAAAAACTGTTTTTT.

The chain couples TRBV5-1 to TRBJ2-2, with unresolved D. The V end was cut by 0 bases, the J end by 0 bases, with 6 bases between. The CDR3 is 15 amino acids. Germline assignment: CDR1 SGHRS and CDR2 YFSETQ. This CDR3 is CASSLGLTNTGELFF. The CDR3 region has the DNA TGCGCCAGCAGCTTGGGACTCACGAACACCGGGGAGCTGTTTTTT.

The chain links TRBV18 to TRBJ1-6; 7 nucleotides align to TRBD1. This CDR3 contains 15 residues. With 1 base clipped from V and 8 bases from J, the junction kept 5 bases outside the gene matches. Germline V gene data show CDR1 as KGHSH and CDR2 as LQKENI. The CDR3 region has the DNA TGTGCCAGCTCACCACGGGACAGCACGTATTCACCCCTCCACTTT. This codes for CASSPRDSTYSPLHF.

This clone has only a few counts. The chain couples TRBV28 to TRBJ2-1; D perhaps matches TRBD2 (5 bases). The CDR3 totals 16 residues. V lost 3 bases and J 3 bases, leaving 15 bases between the germline ends. Germline values: CDR1 MDHEN, CDR2 SYDVKM. CDR3 nucleotides: TGTGCCAGCAGTTTCTCCGGTAACGAGGGCTACAATGAGCAGTTCTTC. It translates to CASSFSGNEGYNEQFF.